This record looks at one TCR beta chain sequence and its context. These data come from a study of technical replicates of blood from a few donors. The CDR3 loop spans 20 amino acids. V was cut by 9 bases and J by 9 bases, with 41 bases left in between. Looked up from germline, CDR1 is ENHRY and CDR2 is SYGVKD. The table came from immunoSEQ multiplex PCR; TCRdb's copy has only in-frame clones and leaves some out. Found here are 70,000 to 85,000 clones, 95% of them singletons; the top ten hold 0.24%. This rearrangement joins TRBV10-3 to TRBJ2-5; possible D gene TRBD1, 6 bases. The sample taken for sequencing was T cells isolated from PBMCs. This clonotype originated in a human donor in good health. CDR3 nucleotides: TGTGCCATTCTCGAGGGGGTACAGGGTACGAGGTTAGCGTGGTTGGAGGCCCAGTACTTC. It is translated as CAILEGVQGTRLAWLEAQYF.